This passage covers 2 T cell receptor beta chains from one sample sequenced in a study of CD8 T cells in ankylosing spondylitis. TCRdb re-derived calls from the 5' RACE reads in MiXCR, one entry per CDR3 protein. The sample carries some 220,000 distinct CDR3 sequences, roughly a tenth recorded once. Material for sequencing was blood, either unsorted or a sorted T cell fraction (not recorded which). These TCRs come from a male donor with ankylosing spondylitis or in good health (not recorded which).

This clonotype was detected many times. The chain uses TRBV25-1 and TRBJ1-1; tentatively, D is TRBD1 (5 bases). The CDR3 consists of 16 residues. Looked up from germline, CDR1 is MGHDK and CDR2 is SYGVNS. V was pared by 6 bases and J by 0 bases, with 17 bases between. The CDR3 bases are TGTGCCAGCAGCTCCAGACAGTCCTCCATGAACACTGAAGCTTTCTTT. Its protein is CASSSRQSSMNTEAFF.

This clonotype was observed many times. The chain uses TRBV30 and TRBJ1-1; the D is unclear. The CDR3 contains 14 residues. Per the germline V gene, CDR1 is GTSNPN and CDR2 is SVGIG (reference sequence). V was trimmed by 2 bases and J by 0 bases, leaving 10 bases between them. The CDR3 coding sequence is TGTGCCTGGAGTCCATCCGCCTTGAACACTGAAGCTTTCTTT. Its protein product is CAWSPSALNTEAFF.